Following are 21 T cell receptor beta chains from one sample sequenced in a study of T cell repertoires and HLA-DP antigens. The method was immunoSEQ multiplex PCR; TCRdb's version includes in-frame clones alone and lacks a portion of them. The repertoire has about 110,000 clones, around 92% of them found once; the top ten carry around 0.25%. The antigens for these receptors are not known. Sample: CD4+ T cells from PBMCs. The receptors originated from a woman younger than 35 in good health and CMV-seronegative.

This clone was detected only a few times. The chain is built from TRBV7-9 and TRBJ1-1; 8 bases are a match to TRBD1. Trimming at V came to 5 bases and at J to 8 bases, leaving 7 bases not matched to a gene. CDR3 length: 13 residues. Germline assignment: CDR1 SEHNR and CDR2 FQNEAQ (reference sequence). CDR3 loop: CASSLRDRYEAFF. CDR3 nucleotide sequence: TGTGCCAGCAGCCTCCGGGACAGGTACGAAGCTTTCTTT.

CDR3 sequence (DNA): TGTGCCAGCAGTCCCCCTAGCGGGAGTCTCTACGAGCAGTACTTC. As protein: CASSPPSGSLYEQYF. This chain uses TRBV28 with TRBJ2-7; the match to TRBD2 covers 10 bases. The CDR3 extends over 15 amino acids. CDR1 MDHEN and CDR2 SYDVKM come from the germline V gene. V dropped 5 bases and J dropped 3; count of bases not matched to a gene: 7.

The rearrangement uses TRBV20-1 and TRBJ2-4; a weak D match, TRBD1 (5 bases). Germline V gives CDR1 DFQATT, CDR2 SNEGSKA (reference sequence). The CDR3 is 11 residues long. The V end was cut by 7 bases, the J end by 5 bases, with 9 bases between. CDR3 protein: CSGFRENIQYF. The DNA of the CDR3 is TGCAGTGGATTCAGGGAAAACATTCAGTACTTC.

The gene calls are TRBV7-2 and TRBJ1-1; a possible D gene is TRBD1 (6 bases). The CDR3 totals 14 residues. Germline V lookup: CDR1 SGHTA, CDR2 FQGNSA. V was clipped by 5 bases and J by 1 base, with 11 bases between them. CDR3 protein: CASSPKQGNTEAFF. In nucleotides, the CDR3 is TGTGCCAGCAGCCCGAAACAGGGGAACACTGAAGCTTTCTTT.

The J gene is TRBJ2-3, the V gene TRBV10-1; no clear D gene. Trimming took off 4 bases at V and 0 bases at J, with 5 bases between the two ends. Germline assignment: CDR1 WNHNN and CDR2 SYGVQD (reference sequence). The CDR3 is 13 residues long. The CDR3 is CASSVGSTDTQYF. The CDR3 DNA sequence: TGCGCCAGCAGTGTGGGAAGCACAGATACGCAGTATTTT.

The chain combines TRBV30 with TRBJ1-6, with 7 bases lining up with TRBD1. Germline trimming cut 7 bases from V and 8 bases from J; bases unmatched to any gene: 5. The germline gives CDR1 GTSNPN, CDR2 SVGIG (reference sequence). The CDR3 loop spans 12 amino acids. The CDR3 is CALDRRDSPLHF. CDR3 bases: TGTGCCTTGGACAGGAGGGATTCACCCCTCCACTTT.

Comments on this clone: The junction departs from the called germline gene at one end, perhaps through a read error. This chain uses TRBV7-8 with TRBJ1-5; D is unclear. The CDR3 length is 15 residues. Germline CDR1 and CDR2: SGHVS and FQNEAQ. This CDR3 reads CVSSLDGYSNQPQHF. The CDR3 DNA reads TGTGTCAGCAGCTTGGACGGCTATAGCAATCAGCCCCAGCATTTT.

About this clone itself: The same CDR3 also results from other DNA sequences found in this sample. The chain links TRBV9 to TRBJ2-3; D is perhaps TRBD2 (5 bases). Per germline, CDR1 SGDLS and CDR2 YYNGEE. Trimming shortened V by 0 bases and J by 4 bases, and 9 bases separated the two germline ends. This CDR3 contains 14 residues. The CDR3 DNA sequence: TGTGCCAGCAGCGTAGTCGGACTTGCAGATACGCAGTATTTT. This translates into CASSVVGLADTQYF.

The CDR3 is CASSLGLWGIPLYEQYF. The CDR3 DNA sequence: TGTGCCAGCAGCTTAGGTCTCTGGGGCATCCCCCTATACGAGCAGTACTTC. The chain employs TRBV7-2 and TRBJ2-7; tentatively, D is TRBD1 (5 bases). The germline V gene has CDR1 SGHTA and CDR2 FQGNSA. Deletions cut 1 base from V and 4 bases from J, with 20 bases between. The CDR3 contains 17 residues.

V is TRBV11-2 and J is TRBJ2-5, with 9 nucleotides matching TRBD2. The V segment lost 2 bases and the J segment 2 bases; nucleotides outside the gene matches: 12. There are 18 residues in the CDR3. Germline V gene data show CDR1 as SGHAT and CDR2 as FQNNGV. CDR3 residues: CASSLKGFTSGPQETQYF. The CDR3 region has the DNA TGTGCCAGCAGCTTAAAGGGGTTTACTAGCGGGCCTCAAGAGACCCAGTACTTC.

The CDR3 bases are TGCGCCAGCAGTGAGTTCGTGACTAGCGGGAGGAATGAGCAGTTCTTC. Translated, it gives CASSEFVTSGRNEQFF. The V gene is TRBV10-2, the J gene TRBJ2-1, with 13 bases aligning to TRBD2. Germline-derived CDR1 and CDR2 are WSHSY and SAAADI. V trimming: 1 base; J trimming: 7 bases; junction bases outside the gene matches: 4. The CDR3 covers 16 residues.

The gene calls are TRBV30 and TRBJ2-3; 9 bases fit TRBD1. The CDR3 is made up of 15 amino acids. The J segment lost 0 bases and the V segment lost 3 bases, leaving 4 bases of the junction unmatched. Germline V gene data show CDR1 as GTSNPN and CDR2 as SVGIG (reference sequence). The CDR3 reads CAWRFGTGSTDTQYF. The CDR3, as DNA: TGTGCCTGGAGGTTCGGGACAGGGAGCACAGATACGCAGTATTTT.

This chain joins TRBV28 and TRBJ1-4; 8 positions agree with TRBD1. The length of the CDR3 is 14 residues. The V segment lost 5 bases and the J segment 11 bases; nucleotides outside the gene matches: 10. Germline assignment: CDR1 MDHEN and CDR2 SYDVKM. The CDR3 coding sequence is TGTGCCAGCAGTCCAGGGGGCGTAATGGGGAAACTGTTTTTT. It specifies CASSPGGVMGKLFF.

Regarding this clone: Other DNA variants within this sample encode the same CDR3. The chain uses TRBV18 and TRBJ1-1; D unclear. The CDR3 is 13 amino acids. The germline V and J ends were trimmed by 1 base and 1 base, with 4 bases remaining between them. The germline CDR1 and CDR2 sequences are KGHSH and LQKENI. CDR3 DNA sequence: TGTGCCAGCTCACCACGGGAGAACACTGAAGCTTTCTTT. This gives the protein CASSPRENTEAFF.

The rearrangement links TRBV7-9 to TRBJ2-5, with 8 nucleotides matching TRBD1. V trimming: 5 bases; J trimming: 1 base; junction bases outside the gene matches: 6. The CDR3 is 15 residues long. Germline-derived CDR1 and CDR2 are SEHNR and FQNEAQ (reference sequence). The CDR3, as DNA: TGTGCCAGCAGCAGGGGGACAGGCCTCCAAGAGACCCAGTACTTC. Residues: CASSRGTGLQETQYF.

The chain links TRBV7-2 to TRBJ2-5, with 9 bases identical to TRBD2. CDR3 length: 17 residues. CDR1 SGHTA and CDR2 FQGNSA come from the germline V gene. The V and J ends lost 3 bases and 2 bases, in that order; junction bases with no gene match: 10. Here the CDR3 DNA reads TGTGCCAGCAGCTTCGGCCTCTTAGCGGGGGCACAAGAGACCCAGTACTTC. Residues: CASSFGLLAGAQETQYF.

The rearrangement uses TRBV18 and TRBJ2-1; 7 bases align to TRBD2. This CDR3 region has 16 residues. The junction had 8 bases not matched to a gene; V was cut back by 1 base and J by 5 bases. Germline V CDR1 and CDR2: KGHSH, LQKENI. The CDR3 loop reads CASSPLTGGFDNEQFF. The DNA for the CDR3 is TGTGCCAGCTCACCACTTACGGGGGGTTTCGACAATGAGCAGTTCTTC. The full variable domain, rest sourced from reference TRBV18 and TRBJ2-1, is NAGVMQNPRHLVRRRGQEARLRCSPMKGHSHVYWYRQLPEEGLKFMVYLQKENIIDESGMPKERFSAEFPKEGPSILRIQQVVRGDSAAYFCASSPLTGGFDNEQFFGPGTRLTVL.

The genes are TRBV28 and TRBJ2-1; 10 bases fit TRBD2. CDR1 is MDHEN and CDR2 is SYDVKM in the germline V gene. J was trimmed by 4 bases and V by 6 bases; bases with no gene match: 6. There are 15 residues in the CDR3. The CDR3 reads CASRKLAGSYNEQFF. The CDR3 DNA is TGTGCCAGCAGAAAACTAGCGGGGTCTTACAATGAGCAGTTCTTC.

The rearrangement uses TRBV6-6 and TRBJ2-1; no clear D gene. The CDR3 sequence is 15 residues long. Trimming shortened V by 0 bases and J by 2 bases, and 8 bases separated the two germline ends. CDR1 MNHNY and CDR2 SVGAGI come from the germline V gene (reference sequence). The CDR3 here is CASSYSARAYNEQFF. Written as DNA, the CDR3 is TGTGCCAGCAGTTACTCGGCCCGCGCCTACAATGAGCAGTTCTTC.

V is TRBV9 and J is TRBJ1-5; D is possibly TRBD1 (5 bases). The CDR3 has 13 residues. V was pared by 3 bases and J by 7 bases, with 11 bases between. In germline, CDR1 is SGDLS, CDR2 YYNGEE. The DNA of the CDR3 is TGTGCCAGCAGCGCAGGGTTAGGCCAGCCCCAGCATTTT. It is translated as CASSAGLGQPQHF. Full variable domain (remainder filled in from reference TRBV9 and TRBJ1-5): DSGVTQTPKHLITATGQRVTLRCSPRSGDLSVYWYQQSLDQGLQFLIQYYNGEERAKGNILERFSAQQFPDLHSELNLSSLELGDSALYFCASSAGLGQPQHFGDGTRLSIL.

This chain connects TRBV5-1 to TRBJ2-1, with 10 bases identical to TRBD2. After removal of 2 bases from V and 5 bases from J, the junction contained 4 bases not matched to a gene. The CDR3 is made up of 15 amino acids. Germline assignment: CDR1 SGHRS and CDR2 YFSETQ. CDR3 nucleotide sequence: TGCGCCAGCAGCTTTTGGACTAGCGGAAACAATGAGCAGTTCTTC. Protein sequence: CASSFWTSGNNEQFF.